In this sample, the clone carrying this T cell receptor (beta chain) turned up a few times. Its target is unknown. The data are from a study of T cells after yellow fever vaccination. Study-wide background: It was SMART-Seq v4 Ultra Low Input that prepared the fractions with low cell numbers. Regarding the study as a whole: The bulk population could contribute abundant contaminating clonotypes to FACS-sorted repertoires. Some clonotypes, a small share, were shared between CD4 and CD8 compartments.

For TCR, cDNA came from 5'RACE template switching, which added a universal primer site and UMIs. TCRdb processed the 5' RACE reads anew with MiXCR; each CDR3 protein has one entry. The sample contains around 500,000 distinct CDR3 sequences, roughly 22% of which appear only once. Germline V lookup: CDR1 SGHNT, CDR2 YENEEA. V lost 5 bases, J lost 4 bases, and 11 bases lay in between. This CDR3 region has 13 residues. The source was PBMCs, collected roughly 20 days after the first yellow fever vaccination. The sequence derives from a man aged 18 to 29 who received the YFV17D yellow fever vaccine. This chain uses TRBV11-3 with TRBJ2-5; either TRBD1 or TRBD2 may supply D (6 bases each). The CDR3 region is CASSLATGETQYF. CDR3 in DNA: TGTGCCAGCAGCCTAGCGACAGGAGAGACCCAGTACTTC.